This T cell receptor beta chain was profiled in a study of blood T cell repertoires in COVID-19. As for the study in general: From the United States, Italy and Spain came samples of acute and convalescent COVID-19. Nucleic acid was either cDNA or gDNA, and it came from T cells, B-cell-depleted T cells, or PBMCs.

The CDR3 is 12 residues long. V was cut by 5 bases and J by 8 bases, with 10 bases left in between. Germline CDR1 is SEHNR and CDR2 is FQNEAQ (reference sequence). In the original workflow: Reference gene primer amplification yielded estimated nucleated cell counts. Using immunoSEQ multiplex PCR, the repertoire was profiled, and TCRdb retains in-frame clones only, with some absent. Clone size and the V and J calls come from that table; the DNA yielded D and trimming. The sample has fewer than 10,000 clones, around nine tenths seen once. The rearrangement joins TRBV7-9 to TRBJ2-1; TRBD2 is a possible D gene (5 bases). This sequence originates from a human donor with active COVID-19. The donor label of this sample is uncertain. The sequencing sample was made of peripheral blood. The CDR3 DNA follows: TGTGCCAGCAGCCACATCGGGGATGAGCAGTTCTTC. It is translated as CASSHIGDEQFF. Combining the CDR3 with reference TRBV7-9 and TRBJ2-1 gives the whole variable domain DTGVSQNPRHKITKRGQNVTFRCDPISEHNRLYWYRQTLGQGPEFLTYFQNEAQLEKSRLLSDRFSAERPKGSFSTLEIQRTEQGDSAMYLCASSHIGDEQFFGPGTRLTVL.